The TCR beta chain under discussion was sequenced for a study of blood T cell repertoires in COVID-19. Overall study: Donors in the United States, Italy and Spain gave samples during acute or convalescent COVID-19. T cells, B-cell-depleted T cells, or PBMCs supplied cDNA or gDNA.

Germline loops: CDR1 SGHKS, CDR2 YYEKEE (reference sequence). CDR3 length: 18 amino acids. Trimming took 0 bases from V and 4 from J, leaving 19 bases between them. Under the authors' procedure: Amplification with reference gene primers provided the estimates of nucleated cell counts. Repertoires were generated with immunoSEQ multiplex PCR, while TCRdb's copy carries only in-frame clones and drops some. That table furnishes V, J and clone size, whereas the DNA furnished D and trimming. The table has 130,000 or so clones, over 70% seen once. The V call is TRBV5-5, the J call TRBJ1-4; D perhaps matches TRBD1 (6 bases). Specimen: peripheral blood. This clonotype was sampled from a man aged 80 or over with acute or convalescent COVID-19. The CDR3 nucleotides are TGTGCCAGCAGCTTGGGATCAGGTCCCAAAGGGGGTAATGAAAAACTGTTTTTT. The encoded protein is CASSLGSGPKGGNEKLFF. Using reference TRBV5-5 and TRBJ1-4 for the parts outside the CDR3, the full variable domain is DAGVTQSPTHLIKTRGQQVTLRCSPISGHKSVSWYQQVLGQGPQFIFQYYEKEERGRGNFPDRFSARQFPNYSSELNVNALLLGDSALYLCASSLGSGPKGGNEKLFFGSGTQLSVL.